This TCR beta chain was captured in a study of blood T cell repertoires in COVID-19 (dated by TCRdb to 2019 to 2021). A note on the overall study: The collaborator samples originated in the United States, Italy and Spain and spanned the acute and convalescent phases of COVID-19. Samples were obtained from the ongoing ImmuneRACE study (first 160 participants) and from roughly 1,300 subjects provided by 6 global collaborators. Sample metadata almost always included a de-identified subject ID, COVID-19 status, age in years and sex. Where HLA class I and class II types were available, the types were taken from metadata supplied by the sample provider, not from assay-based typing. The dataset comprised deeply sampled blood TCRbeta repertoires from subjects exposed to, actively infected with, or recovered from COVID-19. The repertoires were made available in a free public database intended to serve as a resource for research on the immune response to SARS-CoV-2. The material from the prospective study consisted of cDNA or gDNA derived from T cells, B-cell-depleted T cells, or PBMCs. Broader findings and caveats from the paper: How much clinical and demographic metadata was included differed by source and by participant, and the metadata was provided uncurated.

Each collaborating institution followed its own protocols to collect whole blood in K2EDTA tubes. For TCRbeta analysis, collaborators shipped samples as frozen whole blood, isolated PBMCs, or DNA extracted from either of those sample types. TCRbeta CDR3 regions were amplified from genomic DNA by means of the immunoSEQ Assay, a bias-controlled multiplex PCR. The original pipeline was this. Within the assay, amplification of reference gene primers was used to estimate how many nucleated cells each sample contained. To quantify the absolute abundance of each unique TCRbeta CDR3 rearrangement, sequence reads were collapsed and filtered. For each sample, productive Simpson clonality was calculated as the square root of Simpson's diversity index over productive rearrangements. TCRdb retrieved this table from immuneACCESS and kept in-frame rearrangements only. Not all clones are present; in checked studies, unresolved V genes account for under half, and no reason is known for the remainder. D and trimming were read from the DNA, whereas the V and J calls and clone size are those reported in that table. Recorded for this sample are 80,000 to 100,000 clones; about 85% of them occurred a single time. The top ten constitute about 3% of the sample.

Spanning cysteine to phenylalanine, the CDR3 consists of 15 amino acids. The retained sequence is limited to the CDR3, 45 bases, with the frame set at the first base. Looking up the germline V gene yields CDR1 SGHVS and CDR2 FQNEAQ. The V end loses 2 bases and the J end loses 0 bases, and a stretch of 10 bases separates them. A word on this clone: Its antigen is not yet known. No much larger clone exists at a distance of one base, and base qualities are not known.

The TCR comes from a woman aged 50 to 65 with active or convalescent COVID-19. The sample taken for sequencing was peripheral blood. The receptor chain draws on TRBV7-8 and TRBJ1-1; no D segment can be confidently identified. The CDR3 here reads CASSLSLNLNTEAFF. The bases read TGTGCCAGCAGCTTATCTCTAAATTTGAACACTGAAGCTTTCTTT.